These 7 T cell receptor beta chains were all obtained from the same sample, sequenced in a study of T-cell reconstitution after alpha-beta-depleted transplantation in children. Preparation of the TCRbeta library involved a method that used unique molecular identifiers. TCRdb fed the PCR reads into MiXCR, producing one record per CDR3 protein. Altogether about 500,000 distinct CDR3 sequences are present, roughly 33% being singletons, with the ten largest covering around 2.4%. Here the sequenced sample was PBMCs from the stem cell graft donor, taken from the stem cell graft. All receptors come from a human donor who donated a stem cell graft to a child with aplastic anemia.

The rearrangement joins TRBV19 to TRBJ2-1, with 8 bases aligning to TRBD2. Per the germline V gene, CDR1 is LNHDA and CDR2 is SQIVND (reference sequence). The CDR3 spans 15 residues. J lost 7 bases, V lost 7 bases, and 12 bases had no gene match. The CDR3 is CASTPLADNYNEQFF. CDR3 nucleotides: TGTGCCAGTACCCCACTAGCGGATAACTATAATGAGCAGTTCTTC.

The V gene is TRBV6-2 or TRBV6-3, the J gene TRBJ1-1; D ambiguous. The germline V and J ends were trimmed by 6 bases and 1 base, with 15 bases remaining between them. Germline V gene sequence: CDR1 MNHEY, CDR2 SVGEGT. The CDR3 runs to 15 residues. CDR3 DNA sequence: TGTGCCAGCAGCTCCCCCGACGTGGGGAACACTGAAGCTTTCTTT. This sequence encodes CASSSPDVGNTEAFF.

This chain joins TRBV6-1 and TRBJ1-5; 7 bases are shared with TRBD1. The length of the CDR3 is 15 residues. The V gene's germline CDR1 is MNHNS and CDR2 SASEGT. Trimming at V came to 6 bases and at J to 7 bases, leaving 12 bases not matched to a gene. The CDR3 here is CASRAGTEGFQPQHF. The CDR3 DNA sequence: TGTGCCAGCAGAGCCGGGACAGAGGGCTTCCAGCCCCAGCATTTT.

The gene calls are TRBV5-1 and TRBJ2-7; D is unclear. CDR3 length equals 14 residues. CDR1 is SGHRS and CDR2 is YFSETQ in the germline V gene. Trimming cost V 3 bases and J 2 bases, with 12 bases left between them. CDR3 protein: CASSSPGSTYEQYF. CDR3 nucleotide sequence: TGCGCCAGCAGCTCACCAGGTTCTACCTACGAGCAGTACTTC.

This clonotype was seen a handful of times. The chain carries TRBV18 and TRBJ2-5; 12 bases are shared with TRBD2. From germline, CDR1 is KGHSH and CDR2 LQKENI. The CDR3 length is 14 residues. Trimming removed 4 bases from V and 4 bases from J; junction bases left unmatched: 1. CDR3 DNA sequence: TGTGCCAGCTCACGGACTAGCGGGACAGAGACCCAGTACTTC. Its protein product is CASSRTSGTETQYF.

The CDR3: CAIRLADFNTGELFF. As DNA, the CDR3 is TGCGCCATCCGACTAGCGGATTTCAACACCGGGGAGCTGTTTTTT. This sequence joins TRBV5-1 and TRBJ2-2, with TRBD2 matching 9 bases. J gave up 2 bases and V 9 bases, and 8 bases lay outside the gene matches. CDR1 is SGHRS, CDR2 YFSETQ, per germline. This CDR3 region has 15 residues.

The chain carries TRBV7-9 and TRBJ2-1, with D hard to call. Germline V gives CDR1 SEHNR, CDR2 FQNEAQ (reference sequence). The CDR3 sequence is 12 residues long. Trimming pared 0 bases from V and 9 bases from J, leaving 6 bases between. This CDR3 is CASSLASPEQFF. CDR3 DNA sequence: TGTGCCAGCAGCTTAGCCAGTCCTGAGCAGTTCTTC. The entire variable domain, with the rest obtained from reference TRBV7-9 and TRBJ2-1, is as follows: DTGVSQNPRHKITKRGQNVTFRCDPISEHNRLYWYRQTLGQGPEFLTYFQNEAQLEKSRLLSDRFSAERPKGSFSTLEIQRTEQGDSAMYLCASSLASPEQFFGPGTRLTVL.